The source of this T cell receptor beta chain is a study of siplizumab effects on memory and regulatory T cells. The count of this clone is one. The target antigen is unknown. V lost 5 bases and J 4 bases, leaving 6 bases between the germline ends. The length of the CDR3 is 11 residues. CDR1 and CDR2 from the germline V gene are SNHLY and FYNNEI. Libraries were prepared by immunoSEQ multiplex PCR; TCRdb keeps only in-frame clonotypes and omits some of them. Of more than 85,000 clones in the sample, around nine tenths were seen once. Study-wide results and caveats: Treg origin accounted for an average of roughly 69% of mappable alloreactive CD4+ clones with siplizumab and roughly 26% in controls.

The V and J genes are TRBV2 and TRBJ2-7, with no clear D. This TCR came from a human donor in good health. Material: CD4+ T cells sorted from blood. This CDR3 reads CASSLSYEQYF. For the CDR3, the DNA is TGTGCCAGCAGTCTCTCTTACGAGCAGTACTTC.